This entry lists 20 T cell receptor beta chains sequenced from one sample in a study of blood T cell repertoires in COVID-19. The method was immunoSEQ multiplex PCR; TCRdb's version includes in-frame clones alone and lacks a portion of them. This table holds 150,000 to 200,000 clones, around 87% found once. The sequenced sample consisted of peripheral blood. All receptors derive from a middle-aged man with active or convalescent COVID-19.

The CDR3 DNA reads as TGTGCCACCAGTGATTCGGGACACCTAGGCACAGATACGCAGTATTTT. Its translation: CATSDSGHLGTDTQYF. The chain carries TRBV24-1 and TRBJ2-3, with D perhaps matching TRBD1 (6 bases). Germline-derived CDR1 and CDR2 are KGHDR and SFDVKD. The V end lost 2 bases, the J end lost 1 base, and 12 bases lay between the germline ends. The CDR3 loop spans 16 amino acids.

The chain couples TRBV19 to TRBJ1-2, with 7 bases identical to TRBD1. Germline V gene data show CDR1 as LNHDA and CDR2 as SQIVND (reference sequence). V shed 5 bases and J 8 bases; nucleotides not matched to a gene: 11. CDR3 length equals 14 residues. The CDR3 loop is CASSGPGTVYGYTF. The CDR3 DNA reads TGTGCCAGTAGTGGGCCCGGGACAGTTTACGGCTACACCTTC.

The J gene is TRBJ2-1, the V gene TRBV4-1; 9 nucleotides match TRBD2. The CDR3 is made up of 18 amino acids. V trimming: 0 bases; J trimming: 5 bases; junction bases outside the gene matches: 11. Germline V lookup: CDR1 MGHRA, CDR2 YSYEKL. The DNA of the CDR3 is TGCGCCAGCAGCCAAGATCTAAATTCGGCTAGCGGGGACAATGAGCAGTTCTTC. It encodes CASSQDLNSASGDNEQFF.

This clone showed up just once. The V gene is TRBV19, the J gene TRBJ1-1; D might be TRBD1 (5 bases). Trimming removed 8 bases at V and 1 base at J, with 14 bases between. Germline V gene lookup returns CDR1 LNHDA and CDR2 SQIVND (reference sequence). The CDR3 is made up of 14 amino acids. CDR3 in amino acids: CASSPGLRNTEAFF. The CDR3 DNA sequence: TGTGCCAGTTCTCCGGGACTCAGGAACACTGAAGCTTTCTTT. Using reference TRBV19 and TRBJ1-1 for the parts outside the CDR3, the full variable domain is DGGITQSPKYLFRKEGQNVTLSCEQNLNHDAMYWYRQDPGQGLRLIYYSQIVNDFQKGDIAEGYSVSREKKESFPLTVTSAQKNPTAFYLCASSPGLRNTEAFFGQGTRLTVV.

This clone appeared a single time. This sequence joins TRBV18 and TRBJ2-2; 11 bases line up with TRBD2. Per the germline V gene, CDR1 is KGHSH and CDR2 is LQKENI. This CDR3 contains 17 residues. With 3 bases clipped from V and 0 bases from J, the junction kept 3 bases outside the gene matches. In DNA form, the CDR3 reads TGTGCCAGCTCACCTACTAGCGGGGGAGCGAACACCGGGGAGCTGTTTTTT. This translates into CASSPTSGGANTGELFF.

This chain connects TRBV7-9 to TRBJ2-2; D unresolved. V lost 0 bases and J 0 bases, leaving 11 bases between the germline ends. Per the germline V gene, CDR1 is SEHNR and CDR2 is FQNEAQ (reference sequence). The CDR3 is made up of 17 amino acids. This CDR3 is CASSLAGGRTNTGELFF. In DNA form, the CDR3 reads TGTGCCAGCAGCTTAGCGGGTGGCAGGACGAACACCGGGGAGCTGTTTTTT.

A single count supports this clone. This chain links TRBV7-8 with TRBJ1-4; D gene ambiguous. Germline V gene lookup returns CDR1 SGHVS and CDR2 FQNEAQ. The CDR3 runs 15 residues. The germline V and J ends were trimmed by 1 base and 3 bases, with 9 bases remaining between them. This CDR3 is CASSLGGLSNEKLFF. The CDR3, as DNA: TGTGCCAGCAGCTTAGGCGGCCTCTCTAATGAAAAACTGTTTTTT.

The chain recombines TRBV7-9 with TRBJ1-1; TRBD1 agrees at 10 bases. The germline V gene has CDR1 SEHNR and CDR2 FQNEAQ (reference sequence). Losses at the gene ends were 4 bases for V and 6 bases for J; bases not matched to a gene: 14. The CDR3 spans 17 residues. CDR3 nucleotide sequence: TGTGCCAGCAGCTCGACAGGGGGCGCGGGGTATAGGGCTGAAGCTTTCTTT. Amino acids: CASSSTGGAGYRAEAFF.

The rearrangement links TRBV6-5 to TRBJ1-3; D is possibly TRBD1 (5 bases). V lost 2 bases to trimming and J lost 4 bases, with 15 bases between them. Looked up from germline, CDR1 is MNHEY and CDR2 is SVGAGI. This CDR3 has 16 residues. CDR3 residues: CASSYGRVAYGNTIYF. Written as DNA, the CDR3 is TGTGCCAGCAGTTACGGCAGGGTGGCCTACGGAAACACCATATATTTT.

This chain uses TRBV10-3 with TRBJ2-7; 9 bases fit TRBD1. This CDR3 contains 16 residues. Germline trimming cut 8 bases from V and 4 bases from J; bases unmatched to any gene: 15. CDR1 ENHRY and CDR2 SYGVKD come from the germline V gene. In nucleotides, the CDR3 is TGTGCCATCGGCTCAGCGAGGGGGACAGGGAGATACGAGCAGTACTTC. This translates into CAIGSARGTGRYEQYF.

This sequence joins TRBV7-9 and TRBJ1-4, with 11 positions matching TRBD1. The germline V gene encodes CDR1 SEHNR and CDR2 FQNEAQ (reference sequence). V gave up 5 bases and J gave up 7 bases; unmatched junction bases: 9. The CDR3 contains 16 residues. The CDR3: CASSPDGQGAGEKLFF. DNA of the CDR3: TGTGCCAGCAGCCCCGATGGACAGGGGGCGGGTGAAAAACTGTTTTTT.

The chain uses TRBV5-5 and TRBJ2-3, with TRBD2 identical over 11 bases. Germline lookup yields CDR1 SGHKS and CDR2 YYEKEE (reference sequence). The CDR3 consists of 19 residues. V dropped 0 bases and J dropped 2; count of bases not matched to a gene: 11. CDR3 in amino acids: CASSLDGTSGGQITDTQYF. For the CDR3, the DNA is TGTGCCAGCAGCTTGGACGGTACTAGCGGGGGCCAAATCACAGATACGCAGTATTTT.

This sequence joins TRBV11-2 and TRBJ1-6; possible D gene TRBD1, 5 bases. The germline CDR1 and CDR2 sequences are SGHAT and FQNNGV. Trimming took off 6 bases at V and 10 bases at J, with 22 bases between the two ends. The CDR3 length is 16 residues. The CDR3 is CASSIAGGRANSPLHF. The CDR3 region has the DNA TGTGCCAGCAGTATCGCTGGCGGCAGGGCAAACTCACCCCTCCACTTT. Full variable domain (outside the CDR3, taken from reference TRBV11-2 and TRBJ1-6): EAGVAQSPRYKIIEKRQSVAFWCNPISGHATLYWYQQILGQGPKLLIQFQNNGVVDDSQLPKDRFSAERLKGVDSTLKIQPAKLEDSAVYLCASSIAGGRANSPLHFGNGTRLTVT.

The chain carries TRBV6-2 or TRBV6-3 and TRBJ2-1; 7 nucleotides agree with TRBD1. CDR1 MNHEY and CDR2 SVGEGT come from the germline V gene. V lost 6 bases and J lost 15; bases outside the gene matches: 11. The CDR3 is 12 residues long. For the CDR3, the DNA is TGTGCCAGCAGCCCCTTCGGGACAGTCCGGTTCTTC. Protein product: CASSPFGTVRFF.

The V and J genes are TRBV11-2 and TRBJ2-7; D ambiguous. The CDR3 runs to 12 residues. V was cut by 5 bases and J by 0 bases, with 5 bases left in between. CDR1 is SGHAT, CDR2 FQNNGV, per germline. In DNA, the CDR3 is TGTGCCAGCAGCCTTAGCTCCTACGAGCAGTACTTC. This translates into CASSLSSYEQYF. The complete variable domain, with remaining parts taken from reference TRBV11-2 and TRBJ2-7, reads EAGVAQSPRYKIIEKRQSVAFWCNPISGHATLYWYQQILGQGPKLLIQFQNNGVVDDSQLPKDRFSAERLKGVDSTLKIQPAKLEDSAVYLCASSLSSYEQYFGPGTRLTVT.

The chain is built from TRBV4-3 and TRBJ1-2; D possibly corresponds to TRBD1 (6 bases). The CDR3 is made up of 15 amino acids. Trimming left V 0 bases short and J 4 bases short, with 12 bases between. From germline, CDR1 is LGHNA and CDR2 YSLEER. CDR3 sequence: CASSQDRTVGYGYTF. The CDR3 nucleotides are TGCGCCAGCAGCCAAGACCGGACAGTTGGCTATGGCTACACCTTC.

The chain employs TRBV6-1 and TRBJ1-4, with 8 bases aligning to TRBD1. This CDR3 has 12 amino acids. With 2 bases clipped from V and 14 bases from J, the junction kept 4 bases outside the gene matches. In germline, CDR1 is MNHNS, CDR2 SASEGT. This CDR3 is CASSERRDRLFF. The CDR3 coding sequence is TGTGCCAGCAGTGAAAGGAGGGACAGGCTGTTTTTT.

CDR3 protein: CASSPWTSGGGAPISSTDTQYF. DNA of the CDR3: TGTGCCAGCAGCCCTTGGACTAGCGGGGGGGGCGCCCCTATTTCTAGCACAGATACGCAGTATTTT. The chain uses TRBV7-6 and TRBJ2-3, with 15 bases matching TRBD2. CDR1 and CDR2 (germline): SGHVS, FNYEAQ. This CDR3 has 22 residues. V trimming: 5 bases; J trimming: 0 bases; junction bases outside the gene matches: 18.

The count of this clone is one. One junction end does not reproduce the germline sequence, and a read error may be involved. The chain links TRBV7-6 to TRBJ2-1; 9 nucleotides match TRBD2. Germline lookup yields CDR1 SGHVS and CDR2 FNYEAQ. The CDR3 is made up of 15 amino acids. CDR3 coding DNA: TGTGCCAGCAGTTCTCATAGCGGGGGCGGCAATGGGCAGTTCTTC. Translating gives CASSSHSGGGNGQFF.

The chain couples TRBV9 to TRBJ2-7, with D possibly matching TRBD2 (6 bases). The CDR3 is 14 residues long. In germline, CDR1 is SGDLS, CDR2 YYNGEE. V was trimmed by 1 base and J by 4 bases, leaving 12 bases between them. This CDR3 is CASSVIGEAYEQYF. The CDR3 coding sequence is TGTGCCAGCAGCGTAATAGGGGAGGCATACGAGCAGTACTTC.